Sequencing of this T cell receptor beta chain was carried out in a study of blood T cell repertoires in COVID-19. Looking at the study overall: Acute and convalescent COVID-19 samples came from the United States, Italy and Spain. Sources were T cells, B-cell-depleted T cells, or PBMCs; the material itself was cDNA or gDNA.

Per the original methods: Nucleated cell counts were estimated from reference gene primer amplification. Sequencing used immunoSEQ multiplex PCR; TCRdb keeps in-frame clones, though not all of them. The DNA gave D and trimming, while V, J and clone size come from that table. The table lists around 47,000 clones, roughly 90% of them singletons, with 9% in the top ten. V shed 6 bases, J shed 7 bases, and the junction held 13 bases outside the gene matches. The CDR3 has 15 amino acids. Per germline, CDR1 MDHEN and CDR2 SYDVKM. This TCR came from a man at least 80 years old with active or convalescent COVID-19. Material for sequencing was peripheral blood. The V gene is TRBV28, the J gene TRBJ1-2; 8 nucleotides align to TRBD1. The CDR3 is CASSSGGRGRGGYTF. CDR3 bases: TGTGCCAGCAGCTCGGGGGGCAGGGGGCGAGGTGGCTACACCTTC.